Listed below are T cell receptor beta chains from one sample, sequenced in a study of blood T cell repertoires in COVID-19. The assay was immunoSEQ multiplex PCR, and TCRdb's table has in-frame clones only and misses some. The profile shows about 350,000 clones, over 80% of them singletons. Sequencing was carried out using peripheral blood. The receptors stem from a man aged 30 to 45 with COVID-19, enrolled during active disease. Both conserved end residues are part of each CDR3. Each record gives: CDR3 protein, CDR3 DNA, clone size, D gene, V gene, J gene. A D gene is named only where the DNA matches it firmly. Clone size, where shown, is once, few, many, or a class for clones that have expanded.

CDR3 protein: CSVVRQGNTEAFF; CDR3 DNA: TGCAGCGTTGTAAGGCAGGGGAACACTGAAGCTTTCTTT; clone size: -; D gene: -; V gene: TRBV29-1; J gene: TRBJ1-1
CDR3 protein: CATRTSGGPSPLCTQYF; CDR3 DNA: TGTGCCACCCGGACTAGCGGGGGGCCCAGTCCCTTATGTACGCAGTATTTT; clone size: once; D gene: TRBD2; V gene: TRBV24-1; J gene: TRBJ2-3
CDR3 protein: CASSVGQGDSNTEAFF; CDR3 DNA: TGTGCCAGCAGTGTGGGGCAGGGCGACTCGAACACTGAAGCTTTCTTT; clone size: -; D gene: -; V gene: TRBV6-4; J gene: TRBJ1-1
CDR3 protein: CASSVEQNFYEQYF; CDR3 DNA: TGTGCCAGCAGCGTAGAACAGAATTTTTACGAGCAGTACTTC; clone size: -; D gene: -; V gene: TRBV9; J gene: TRBJ2-7
CDR3 protein: CASSVRDRSGDEQFF; CDR3 DNA: TGTGCCAGCAGCGTACGGGACAGGTCGGGTGATGAGCAGTTCTTC; clone size: -; D gene: TRBD1; V gene: TRBV9; J gene: TRBJ2-1
CDR3 protein: CASSGLIGANVLTF; CDR3 DNA: TGTGCCAGCAGTGGACTTATCGGGGCCAACGTCCTGACTTTC; clone size: -; D gene: -; V gene: TRBV6-2/TRBV6-3; J gene: TRBJ2-6
CDR3 protein: CASSYSGRRDQPQHF; CDR3 DNA: TGTGCCAGCAGTTACTCAGGACGGAGGGATCAGCCCCAGCATTTT; clone size: -; D gene: -; V gene: TRBV6-5; J gene: TRBJ1-5
CDR3 protein: CASSLFDRVNYGYTF; CDR3 DNA: TGTGCCAGCAGCTTGTTCGACAGGGTCAACTATGGCTACACCTTC; clone size: -; D gene: TRBD1; V gene: TRBV5-4; J gene: TRBJ1-2
CDR3 protein: CASSIGSGGADTQYF; CDR3 DNA: TGTGCCAGTAGTATAGGGTCGGGGGGTGCAGATACGCAGTATTTT; clone size: -; D gene: TRBD2; V gene: TRBV19; J gene: TRBJ2-3
CDR3 protein: CASSLEQRGGSYNEQFF; CDR3 DNA: TGTGCCAGCAGCCTTGAGCAGCGGGGGGGCTCCTACAATGAGCAGTTCTTC; clone size: -; D gene: TRBD2; V gene: TRBV6-2/TRBV6-3; J gene: TRBJ2-1
CDR3 protein: CASSLETGTGTHTIYF; CDR3 DNA: TGTGCCAGCAGCTTAGAGACCGGGACAGGGACCCACACCATATATTTT; clone size: -; D gene: TRBD1; V gene: TRBV7-2; J gene: TRBJ1-3
CDR3 protein: CASRASGIYNEQFF; CDR3 DNA: TGCGCCAGCAGAGCTAGCGGGATCTACAATGAGCAGTTCTTC; clone size: once; D gene: TRBD2; V gene: TRBV5-1; J gene: TRBJ2-1